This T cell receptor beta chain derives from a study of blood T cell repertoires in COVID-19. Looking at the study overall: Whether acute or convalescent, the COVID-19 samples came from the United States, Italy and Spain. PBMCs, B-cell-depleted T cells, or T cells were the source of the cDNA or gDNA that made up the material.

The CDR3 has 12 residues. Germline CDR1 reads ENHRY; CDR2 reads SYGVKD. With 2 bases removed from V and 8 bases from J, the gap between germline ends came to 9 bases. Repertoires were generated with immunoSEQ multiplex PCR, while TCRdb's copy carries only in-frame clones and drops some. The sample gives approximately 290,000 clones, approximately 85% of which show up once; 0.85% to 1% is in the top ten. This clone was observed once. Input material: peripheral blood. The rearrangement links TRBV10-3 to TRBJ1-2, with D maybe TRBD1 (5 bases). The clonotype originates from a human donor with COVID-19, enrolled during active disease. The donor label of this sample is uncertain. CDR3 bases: TGTGCCATCAGTGAGGGGGCAGGGGGCTACACCTTC. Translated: CAISEGAGGYTF.